The TCR beta chain described here comes from a study of identical twins. Template switching supplied a universal primer site; unique molecular identifiers were carried on the cDNA. MiXCR was run by TCRdb on the 5' RACE reads, yielding one entry per CDR3 protein. Altogether roughly 500,000 distinct CDR3 sequences are present, roughly 21% being singletons, with the ten largest covering around 0.9%. To note about this clonotype: The target antigen is unknown.

The CDR3 is 15 amino acids. With 11 bases removed from V and 2 bases from J, the gap between germline ends came to 15 bases. Germline CDR1 is KGHDR and CDR2 is SFDVKD. Findings and caveats of the study: Fewer insertions characterized abundant cord blood beta clonotypes, whereas memory repertoires showed none. For zero-insertion analyses, partial confounding could come from invariant MAIT and iNKT cells.

The same data also went into a second study, on T cells expressing NK-cell markers.

Sequenced: CD4+ T cells sorted from blood. This sequence originates from a woman younger than 30 in good health. The chain recombines TRBV24-1 with TRBJ2-6; tentative D call: TRBD1 (5 bases). Written as DNA, the CDR3 is TGTGCCATCAAGACAGATCATCCTGGGGCCAACGTCCTGACTTTC. This translates into CAIKTDHPGANVLTF.